Listed below are T cell receptor beta chains from one sample, sequenced in a study of shared T cell receptors in the human thymus. The table came from immunoSEQ multiplex PCR; TCRdb's copy has only in-frame clones and leaves some out. The sample comprises over 350,000 clones, more than 85% of which are singletons, and roughly 0.02% rests with the top ten. What was sequenced was thymocytes. Receptors originate from a human donor. CDR3s leave out the opening cysteine and the closing phenylalanine or tryptophan. D genes are given only for firm matches. For some rows the clone size is stated as once, few or many, or as a class when expanded; others skip it.

J: TRBJ1-2
size: NA
D: NA
V: TRBV21-1
CDR3: ASSILDRARGYT

J: TRBJ2-2
size: once
D: TRBD1
V: TRBV25-1
CDR3: ASSDLTGQGTSSGELF

J: TRBJ2-5
size: NA
D: TRBD1
V: TRBV14
CDR3: ASSQDFTSRGLETQY

J: TRBJ2-1
size: NA
D: TRBD2
V: TRBV5-6
CDR3: ASSLADRGPSGRGNEQF

J: TRBJ2-5
size: NA
D: NA
V: TRBV27
CDR3: ASSHRGRLKTQY

J: TRBJ2-5
size: NA
D: NA
V: TRBV5-1
CDR3: ASSLVRGTEETQY

J: TRBJ2-2
size: NA
D: NA
V: TRBV27
CDR3: ASSPNTGELF

J: TRBJ2-5
size: NA
D: NA
V: TRBV11-1
CDR3: ASGRDPETQY

J: TRBJ1-2
size: NA
D: NA
V: TRBV7-3
CDR3: ASSLNGQGYT

J: TRBJ1-2
size: NA
D: NA
V: TRBV6-5
CDR3: ASSYSAGINGYT

J: TRBJ1-2
size: NA
D: NA
V: TRBV6-6
CDR3: ASSYARNYGYT

J: TRBJ1-2
size: NA
D: NA
V: TRBV20-1
CDR3: SVSGGYT

J: TRBJ2-1
size: NA
D: TRBD1
V: TRBV19
CDR3: ASSAEGQGAFGGSYNEQF

J: TRBJ2-7
size: NA
D: NA
V: TRBV28
CDR3: ASRGAVSSYEQY

J: TRBJ2-7
size: NA
D: NA
V: TRBV7-8
CDR3: ASSLVPAGGQY

J: TRBJ1-1
size: NA
D: NA
V: TRBV5-1
CDR3: ASSPGDTEAF

J: TRBJ2-5
size: NA
D: NA
V: TRBV25-1
CDR3: ASSALGGEETQY

J: TRBJ2-7
size: NA
D: TRBD2
V: TRBV6-4
CDR3: ASSPLAGGDEQY

J: TRBJ2-7
size: once
D: NA
V: TRBV5-4
CDR3: ASSLGTARSYEQY

J: TRBJ2-5
size: NA
D: TRBD2
V: TRBV5-1
CDR3: ASSLAGRGSQETQY

J: TRBJ2-3
size: NA
D: TRBD2
V: TRBV7-3
CDR3: ASSSTLAGGSTDTQY

J: TRBJ1-2
size: NA
D: NA
V: TRBV30
CDR3: AAREAPANYGYT

J: TRBJ2-1
size: NA
D: NA
V: TRBV27
CDR3: ASSSPFEQF

J: TRBJ2-7
size: NA
D: NA
V: TRBV28
CDR3: ASTDPRVKQY

J: TRBJ1-5
size: NA
D: NA
V: TRBV10-2
CDR3: ASSDLGGGNQPQH

J: TRBJ1-2
size: NA
D: NA
V: TRBV28
CDR3: ASSLSLAGPYGYT

J: TRBJ2-7
size: NA
D: NA
V: TRBV5-1
CDR3: ASGPWEAYEQY

J: TRBJ1-1
size: NA
D: NA
V: TRBV2
CDR3: ASSERRDTEAF

J: TRBJ2-1
size: few
D: TRBD2
V: TRBV28
CDR3: ASSSGRADNEQF

J: TRBJ1-2
size: NA
D: NA
V: TRBV28
CDR3: ASSLRYGYT

J: TRBJ2-2
size: NA
D: TRBD2
V: TRBV4-3
CDR3: ASSQESRASGRAGHTGELF

J: TRBJ1-4
size: NA
D: NA
V: TRBV28
CDR3: ASRGTGPTNEKLF

J: TRBJ1-1
size: NA
D: NA
V: TRBV7-2
CDR3: ASSREGCTEAF

J: TRBJ1-1
size: NA
D: NA
V: TRBV14
CDR3: ASSSNWTPSVNTEAF

J: TRBJ2-7
size: NA
D: TRBD1
V: TRBV7-9
CDR3: ASSPQQGRYEQY

J: TRBJ2-1
size: NA
D: TRBD2
V: TRBV5-1
CDR3: ASSLGGGRFIPQF

J: TRBJ2-4
size: NA
D: NA
V: TRBV5-4
CDR3: ASSLNGQLVSHNIQY

J: TRBJ2-6
size: NA
D: NA
V: TRBV19
CDR3: ASSGGRARLSGANVLT

J: TRBJ2-5
size: once
D: NA
V: TRBV5-1
CDR3: ASRTQGTPGRKRASVETQY

J: TRBJ2-1
size: NA
D: NA
V: TRBV5-4
CDR3: ASSLGAPGLSYNEQF

J: TRBJ2-7
size: NA
D: NA
V: TRBV27
CDR3: ASSAPGAGRTYEQY

J: TRBJ1-5
size: NA
D: NA
V: TRBV5-6
CDR3: ASSLAMGREPQH

J: TRBJ1-4
size: once
D: NA
V: TRBV5-6
CDR3: ASSLGQIATNEKLF

J: TRBJ2-7
size: NA
D: TRBD1
V: TRBV28
CDR3: ASSFLGQASYEQY

J: TRBJ2-1
size: NA
D: NA
V: TRBV7-2
CDR3: ASSSPRRAEQF

J: TRBJ1-4
size: NA
D: NA
V: TRBV5-4
CDR3: ASSLQRGGITTNEKLF

J: TRBJ2-2
size: NA
D: NA
V: TRBV11-3
CDR3: ASSLDNSNTGELF

J: TRBJ2-1
size: NA
D: NA
V: TRBV7-2
CDR3: MSAASSYNEQF

J: TRBJ2-5
size: NA
D: TRBD1
V: TRBV19
CDR3: ASIGTGGFETQY

J: TRBJ1-1
size: NA
D: NA
V: TRBV15
CDR3: ATSRDPGMRTEAF

J: TRBJ2-7
size: once
D: NA
V: TRBV2
CDR3: ASLLGQRTYEQY

J: TRBJ2-7
size: once
D: NA
V: TRBV5-1
CDR3: ASSLQSDGNYEQY

J: TRBJ2-1
size: once
D: TRBD2
V: TRBV7-2
CDR3: ASSLEEERDFYNEQF

J: TRBJ2-1
size: NA
D: NA
V: TRBV5-4
CDR3: ASSLGDGRQVPYNEQF

J: TRBJ2-5
size: NA
D: TRBD2
V: TRBV2
CDR3: ASSEASSPSGRGLETQY

J: TRBJ2-7
size: once
D: NA
V: TRBV28
CDR3: ASRPSHSYEQY

J: TRBJ2-1
size: NA
D: TRBD2
V: TRBV18
CDR3: ASSPGTSGRFVGQF

J: TRBJ2-7
size: NA
D: TRBD1
V: TRBV4-3
CDR3: ASSQRTGSYEQY

J: TRBJ2-1
size: once
D: TRBD2
V: TRBV5-1
CDR3: ASTRGTSGTSYNEQF